The T cell receptor (beta chain) under discussion was sequenced for a study of T cell responses to AZD1222 COVID-19 vaccine. Measured with immunoSEQ multiplex PCR; TCRdb has only the in-frame clones, and not every one. The table lists some 74,000 clones, around nine tenths of them singletons. The V gene lost 3 bases and the J gene lost 3 bases, with 8 bases spanning the gap. The CDR3 has 13 residues. Looked up from germline, CDR1 is KGHSH and CDR2 is LQKENI. The V call is TRBV18, the J call TRBJ1-1; D ambiguous. This specimen was peripheral blood, taken 28 days after the second AZD1222 dose. This clonotype was obtained from an adult who received the AZD1222 COVID-19 vaccine. The CDR3 here is CASSPYGDTEAFF. CDR3 bases: TGTGCCAGCTCACCGTATGGGGACACTGAAGCTTTCTTT.